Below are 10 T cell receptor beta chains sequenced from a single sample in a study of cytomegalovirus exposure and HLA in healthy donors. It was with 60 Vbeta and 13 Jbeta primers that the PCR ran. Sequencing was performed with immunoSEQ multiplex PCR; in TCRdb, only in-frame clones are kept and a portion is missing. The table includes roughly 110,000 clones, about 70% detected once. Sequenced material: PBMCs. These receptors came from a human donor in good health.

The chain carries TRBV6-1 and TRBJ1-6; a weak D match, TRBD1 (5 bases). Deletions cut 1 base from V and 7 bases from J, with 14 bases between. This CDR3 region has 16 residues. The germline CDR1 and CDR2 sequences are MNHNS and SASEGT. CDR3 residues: CASSEGSRGGNSPLHF. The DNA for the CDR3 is TGTGCCAGCAGTGAAGGGTCGAGGGGAGGGAATTCACCCCTCCACTTT.

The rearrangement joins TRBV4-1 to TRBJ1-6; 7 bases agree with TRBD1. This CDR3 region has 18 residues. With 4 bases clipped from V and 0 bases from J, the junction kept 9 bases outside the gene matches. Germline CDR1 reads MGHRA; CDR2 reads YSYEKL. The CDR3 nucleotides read TGCGCCAGCAGCCCTCAGGGGGTAGCCGGCTCCTATAATTCACCCCTCCACTTT. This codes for CASSPQGVAGSYNSPLHF.

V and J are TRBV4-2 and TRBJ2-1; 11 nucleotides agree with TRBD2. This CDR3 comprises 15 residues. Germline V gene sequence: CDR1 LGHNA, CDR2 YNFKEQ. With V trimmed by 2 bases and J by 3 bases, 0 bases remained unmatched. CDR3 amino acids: CASSQTSGSYNEQFF. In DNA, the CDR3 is TGTGCCAGCAGCCAAACTAGCGGGAGCTACAATGAGCAGTTCTTC.

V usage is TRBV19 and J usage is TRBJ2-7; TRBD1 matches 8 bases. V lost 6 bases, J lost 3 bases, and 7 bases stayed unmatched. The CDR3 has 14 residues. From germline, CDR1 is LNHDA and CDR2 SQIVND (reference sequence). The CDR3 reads CASRDRAIGYEQYF. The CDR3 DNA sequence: TGTGCCAGTAGGGACAGGGCCATCGGCTACGAGCAGTACTTC.

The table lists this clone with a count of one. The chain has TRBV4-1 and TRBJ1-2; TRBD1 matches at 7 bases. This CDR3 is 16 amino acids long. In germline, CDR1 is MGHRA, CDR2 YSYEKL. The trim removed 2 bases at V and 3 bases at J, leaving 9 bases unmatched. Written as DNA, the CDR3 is TGCGCCAGCAGCCAACCAAGACAGGGCGTGTACTATGGCTACACCTTC. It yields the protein CASSQPRQGVYYGYTF.

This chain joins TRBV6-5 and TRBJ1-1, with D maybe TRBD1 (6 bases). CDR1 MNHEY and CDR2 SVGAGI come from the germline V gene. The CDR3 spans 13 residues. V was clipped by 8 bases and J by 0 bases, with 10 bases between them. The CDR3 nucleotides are TGTGCCAGCCAGGGGCCCATGAACACTGAAGCTTTCTTT. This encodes CASQGPMNTEAFF.

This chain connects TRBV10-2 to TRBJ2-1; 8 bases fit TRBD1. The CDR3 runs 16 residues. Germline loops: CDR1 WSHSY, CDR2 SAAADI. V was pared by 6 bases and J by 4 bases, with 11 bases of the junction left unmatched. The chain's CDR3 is CASSQGQGGQYNEQFF. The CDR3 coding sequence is TGCGCCAGCAGCCAAGGACAGGGAGGCCAATACAATGAGCAGTTCTTC.

The CDR3 nucleotides read TGTGCCAGCACCCCATCGAACACTGAAGCTTTCTTT. This sequence encodes CASTPSNTEAFF. This chain connects TRBV7-2 to TRBJ1-1; unclear D gene. This CDR3 has 12 residues. The V gene's germline CDR1 is SGHTA and CDR2 FQGNSA. Trimming shortened V by 7 bases and J by 1 base, and 7 bases separated the two germline ends.

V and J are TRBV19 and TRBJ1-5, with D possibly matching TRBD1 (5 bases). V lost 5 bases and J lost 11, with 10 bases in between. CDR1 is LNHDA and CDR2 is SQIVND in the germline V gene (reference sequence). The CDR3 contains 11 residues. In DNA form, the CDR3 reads TGTGCCAGTAGTTCTGCCAGGGCCCAGCATTTT. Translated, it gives CASSSARAQHF.

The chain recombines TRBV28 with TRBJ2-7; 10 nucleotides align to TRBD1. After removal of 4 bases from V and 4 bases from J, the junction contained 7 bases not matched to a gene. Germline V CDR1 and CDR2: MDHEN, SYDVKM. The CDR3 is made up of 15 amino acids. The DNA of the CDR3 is TGTGCCAGCAGTTCCGGGACAGGGGTTGAGTACGAGCAGTACTTC. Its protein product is CASSSGTGVEYEQYF.